This T cell receptor beta chain was documented in a study of naive and memory T cell subsets. Study-wide results and caveats: Over 95% of naive TCR sequences appeared only once, unlike memory subsets.

Two oligonucleotides, mixed equimolar, formed the beta constant-region primer covering TRBC1 and TRBC2. Via MiXCR, TCRdb re-called the UMI-ligation and nested PCR reads, giving one row per CDR3 protein. Here the sample spans tens of thousands of distinct CDR3 sequences, 6% to 7.5% being singletons. Trimming took 6 bases from V and 6 from J, leaving 18 bases between them. CDR1 SNHLY and CDR2 FYNNEI come from the germline V gene. The CDR3 totals 15 residues. In regard to this clonotype: The antigen is not known. One base away lies a much larger clone, so this may be a sequencing read error. The CDR3 does not close with the conserved phenylalanine or tryptophan, likely indicating a read error.

The sequenced material came from central memory CD4+ T cells from blood. The receptor's source is a human donor in good health. V is TRBV2 and J is TRBJ1-5; possible D gene TRBD1, 6 bases. The CDR3: CASSEQGRGGQPQHC. The CDR3 nucleotides are TGTGCCAGCAGCGAACAGGGAAGGGGCGGTCAGCCCCAGCATTGT.